This T cell receptor (beta chain) came from a study of T-cell reconstitution after alpha-beta-depleted transplantation in children. Unique molecular identifiers were used in preparing the TCRbeta library. Via MiXCR, TCRdb re-called the PCR reads, giving one row per CDR3 protein. The sample contains hundreds of thousands of distinct CDR3 sequences, about an eighth of which appear only once. CDR1 is MNHEY and CDR2 is SVGEGT in the germline V gene. V lost 0 bases to trimming and J lost 2 bases, with 7 bases between them. The CDR3 consists of 14 residues. Study-wide points: About two months after transplant, alpha-beta T cells reportedly came from several hundred expanded graft clones. After transplant, high TCRbeta diversity at day 60 in some patients arose from surviving recipient T cells and thymic progenitors. Once a year had passed after transplant, T-cell counts and diversity came mostly from newly produced T cells.

On this clonotype: Its target is unknown.

The rearrangement uses TRBV6-2 or TRBV6-3 and TRBJ2-5; D ambiguous. This clonotype originated in a male patient between 5 and 17 years old who had a stem cell transplant for acute myeloid leukemia, so the T cells may come from the graft donor. The input for sequencing was PBMCs, mostly from graft donor cells, taken 360 days after TCRalphabeta/CD19-depleted stem cell transplant. As DNA, the CDR3 is TGTGCCAGCAGTTACTCGACACGTCAAGAGACCCAGTACTTC. The encoded protein is CASSYSTRQETQYF.